This entry lists 16 T cell receptor beta chains sequenced from one sample in a study of OX40 agonist ivuxolimab in advanced cancers. Here immunoSEQ multiplex PCR was the method, and the copy in TCRdb shows in-frame clones only, minus some. The sample yields approximately 43,000 clones, about 87% seen once. Sequences were derived from CD4+ or CD8+ T cells sorted from blood, sampled in a trial of the OX40 agonist ivuxolimab. Every receptor here comes from an adult with an advanced solid tumor such as melanoma, head and neck, liver or kidney cancer.

The V call is TRBV19, the J call TRBJ2-1; D is possibly TRBD1 (6 bases). Trimming pared 5 bases from V and 3 bases from J, leaving 11 bases between. The CDR3 is made up of 14 amino acids. The germline V gene has CDR1 LNHDA and CDR2 SQIVND (reference sequence). Here the CDR3 reads CASSVQGSYNEQFF. In nucleotides, the CDR3 is TGTGCCAGTAGTGTACAGGGTAGCTACAATGAGCAGTTCTTC.

The chain employs TRBV2 and TRBJ1-4, with 7 positions matching TRBD1. V lost 7 bases, J lost 4 bases, and 6 bases stayed unmatched. This CDR3 has 14 residues. Germline V gene data show CDR1 as SNHLY and CDR2 as FYNNEI. The CDR3: CASNRGQLNEKLFF. CDR3 in DNA: TGTGCCAGCAACAGGGGACAGCTTAATGAAAAACTGTTTTTT.

V usage is TRBV7-9 and J usage is TRBJ2-7; 7 bases map to TRBD2. CDR1 is SEHNR, CDR2 FQNEAQ, per germline (reference sequence). The trim removed 3 bases at V and 3 bases at J, leaving 5 bases unmatched. The CDR3 has 14 residues. Here the CDR3 DNA reads TGTGCCAGCAGCTTGGCCGGGACTAACTACGAGCAGTACTTC. Amino acids: CASSLAGTNYEQYF.

The chain has TRBV28 and TRBJ2-5, with TRBD1 identical over 10 bases. This CDR3 is 14 amino acids long. Per germline, CDR1 MDHEN and CDR2 SYDVKM. Trimming removed 5 bases from V and 3 bases from J; junction bases left unmatched: 3. In DNA form, the CDR3 reads TGTGCCAGCAGTACCGGGACAGGGGAAGAGACCCAGTACTTC. Residues: CASSTGTGEETQYF.

The rearrangement links TRBV11-1 to TRBJ2-5, with D unclear. Trimming took off 1 base at V and 0 bases at J, with 9 bases between the two ends. This CDR3 has 15 residues. Germline V gene lookup returns CDR1 SGHAT and CDR2 FQDESV (reference sequence). CDR3 sequence (DNA): TGTGCCAGCAGCTTAGGGATTAAACACCAAGAGACCCAGTACTTC. This codes for CASSLGIKHQETQYF.

The chain has TRBV7-3 and TRBJ2-7; tentatively, D is TRBD2 (5 bases). The CDR3 sequence is 13 residues long. Trimming cost V 1 base and J 5 bases, with 9 bases left between them. The V gene's germline CDR1 is SGHTA and CDR2 FQGTGA. CDR3 loop: CASSLSRGNEQYF. CDR3 nucleotide sequence: TGTGCCAGCAGCTTAAGTAGAGGGAACGAGCAGTACTTC.

The chain is built from TRBV30 and TRBJ2-3; D possibly corresponds to TRBD2 (6 bases). Germline CDR1 is GTSNPN and CDR2 is SVGIG (reference sequence). This CDR3 spans 14 amino acids. Deletions cut 3 bases from V and 8 bases from J, with 18 bases between. CDR3 region: CAWSAEGGWGTQYF. CDR3 in DNA: TGTGCCTGGAGCGCCGAGGGAGGCTGGGGTACGCAGTATTTT.

V usage is TRBV5-6 and J usage is TRBJ1-2; 7 bases align to TRBD1. Trimming at V came to 4 bases and at J to 7 bases, leaving 16 bases not matched to a gene. Per germline, CDR1 SGHDT and CDR2 YYEEEE. CDR3 length: 16 residues. Here the CDR3 reads CASSPDVRQGLRGYTF. The CDR3, as DNA: TGTGCCAGCAGCCCGGACGTAAGACAGGGACTGCGTGGCTACACCTTC.

The rearrangement joins TRBV18 to TRBJ1-4, with 9 bases lining up with TRBD1. CDR1 KGHSH and CDR2 LQKENI come from the germline V gene. The V gene end was trimmed by 6 bases and the J gene end by 4 bases; junction bases not matched to a gene: 6. The CDR3 is 15 amino acids. The CDR3 coding sequence is TGTGCCAGCTCGCGGGACAGGGCGCATAATGAAAAACTGTTTTTT. As protein: CASSRDRAHNEKLFF.

This chain joins TRBV9 and TRBJ2-2; no clear D gene. The CDR3 totals 14 residues. Trimming stripped 4 bases from V and 7 bases from J, with 14 bases between. Germline CDR1 reads SGDLS; CDR2 reads YYNGEE. CDR3 residues: CASSLSAGIGELFF. The CDR3 bases are TGTGCCAGCAGCCTGAGCGCTGGTATCGGGGAGCTGTTTTTT.

The chain uses TRBV5-1 and TRBJ2-7; D may be TRBD2 (7 bases). The V end lost 1 base, the J end lost 7 bases, and 21 bases lay between the germline ends. Germline V gene lookup returns CDR1 SGHRS and CDR2 YFSETQ. The length of the CDR3 is 16 residues. CDR3 DNA sequence: TGCGCCAGCAGCTTGCGATCTAGCGGCCAAGGGGGGGAGCAGTACTTC. Its translation: CASSLRSSGQGGEQYF. Complete variable domain (other parts from reference TRBV5-1 and TRBJ2-7): KAGVTQTPRYLIKTRGQQVTLSCSPISGHRSVSWYQQTPGQGLQFLFEYFSETQRNKGNFPGRFSGRQFSNSRSEMNVSTLELGDSALYLCASSLRSSGQGGEQYFGPGTRLTVT.

The chain joins TRBV19 to TRBJ2-3; TRBD2 aligns across 14 bases. Germline V CDR1 and CDR2: LNHDA, SQIVND (reference sequence). Losses at the gene ends were 5 bases for V and 6 bases for J; bases not matched to a gene: 7. The CDR3 is 16 amino acids. This chain's CDR3 is CASSSPGLAGADTQYF. The CDR3 DNA reads as TGTGCCAGTAGTTCCCCGGGACTAGCGGGAGCGGATACGCAGTATTTT. Filled out from reference TRBV19 and TRBJ2-3, the complete variable domain reads DGGITQSPKYLFRKEGQNVTLSCEQNLNHDAMYWYRQDPGQGLRLIYYSQIVNDFQKGDIAEGYSVSREKKESFPLTVTSAQKNPTAFYLCASSSPGLAGADTQYFGPGTRLTVL.

The chain links TRBV4-1 to TRBJ2-1; D is unclear. Trimming shortened V by 0 bases and J by 10 bases, and 16 bases separated the two germline ends. This CDR3 has 15 residues. Germline V gives CDR1 MGHRA, CDR2 YSYEKL. CDR3 bases: TGCGCCAGCAGCCAAGACCCTGACTCCGGGCGAGAGCAGTTCTTC. Protein product: CASSQDPDSGREQFF.

A single count supports this clone. As DNA, the CDR3 is TGTGCCAGCTCCGTGCAGGGGACAGATACGCAGTATTTT. This translates into CASSVQGTDTQYF. The gene calls are TRBV18 and TRBJ2-3; TRBD1 might be the D (6 bases). The germline gives CDR1 KGHSH, CDR2 LQKENI. This CDR3 contains 13 residues. The V and J ends lost 6 bases and 3 bases respectively, with 10 bases between them.

This chain connects TRBV11-2 to TRBJ2-7; 8 bases are shared with TRBD1. V shed 5 bases, J shed 3 bases, and the junction held 6 bases outside the gene matches. The CDR3 spans 14 residues. The germline CDR1 and CDR2 sequences are SGHAT and FQNNGV. CDR3 in amino acids: CASSHRDRNYEQYF. In nucleotides, the CDR3 is TGTGCCAGCAGCCACCGGGACAGGAACTACGAGCAGTACTTC. The complete variable domain, with remaining parts taken from reference TRBV11-2 and TRBJ2-7, reads EAGVAQSPRYKIIEKRQSVAFWCNPISGHATLYWYQQILGQGPKLLIQFQNNGVVDDSQLPKDRFSAERLKGVDSTLKIQPAKLEDSAVYLCASSHRDRNYEQYFGPGTRLTVT.

This clone was seen once. The rearrangement joins TRBV7-2 to TRBJ2-3; perhaps D is TRBD1 or TRBD2 (5 bases each). From germline, CDR1 is SGHTA and CDR2 FQGNSA. Trimming stripped 3 bases from V and 0 bases from J, with 10 bases between. The CDR3 loop spans 15 amino acids. The CDR3 sequence is CASSLGTPSTDTQYF. Written as DNA, the CDR3 is TGTGCCAGCAGCTTGGGGACCCCTAGCACAGATACGCAGTATTTT.